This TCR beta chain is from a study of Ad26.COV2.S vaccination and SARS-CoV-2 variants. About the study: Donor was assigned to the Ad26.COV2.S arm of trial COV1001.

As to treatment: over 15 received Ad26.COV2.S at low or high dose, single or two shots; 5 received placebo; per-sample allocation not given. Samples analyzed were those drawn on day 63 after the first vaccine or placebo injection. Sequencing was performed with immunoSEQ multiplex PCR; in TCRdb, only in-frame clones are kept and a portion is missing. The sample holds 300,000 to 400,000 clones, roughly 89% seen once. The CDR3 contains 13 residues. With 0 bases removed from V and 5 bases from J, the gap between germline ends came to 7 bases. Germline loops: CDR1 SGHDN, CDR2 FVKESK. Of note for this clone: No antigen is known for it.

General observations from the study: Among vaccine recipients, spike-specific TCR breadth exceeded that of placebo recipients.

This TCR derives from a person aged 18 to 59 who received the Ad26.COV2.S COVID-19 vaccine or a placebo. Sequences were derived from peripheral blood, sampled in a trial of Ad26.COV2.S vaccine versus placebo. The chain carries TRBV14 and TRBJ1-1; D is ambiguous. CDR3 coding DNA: TGTGCCAGCAGCCAAGACAGCCGTACTGAAGCTTTCTTT. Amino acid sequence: CASSQDSRTEAFF.